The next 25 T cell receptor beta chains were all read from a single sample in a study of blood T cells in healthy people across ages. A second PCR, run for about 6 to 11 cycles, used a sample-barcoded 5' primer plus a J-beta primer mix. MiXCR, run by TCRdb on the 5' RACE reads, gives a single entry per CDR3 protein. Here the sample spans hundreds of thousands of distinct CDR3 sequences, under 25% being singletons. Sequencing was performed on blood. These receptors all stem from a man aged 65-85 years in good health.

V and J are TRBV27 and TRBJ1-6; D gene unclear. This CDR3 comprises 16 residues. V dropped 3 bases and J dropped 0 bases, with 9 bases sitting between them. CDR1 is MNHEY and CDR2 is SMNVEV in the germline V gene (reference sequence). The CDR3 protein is CASSFSQSSYNSPLHF. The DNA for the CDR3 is TGTGCCAGCAGTTTCTCCCAAAGCTCCTATAATTCACCCCTCCACTTT.

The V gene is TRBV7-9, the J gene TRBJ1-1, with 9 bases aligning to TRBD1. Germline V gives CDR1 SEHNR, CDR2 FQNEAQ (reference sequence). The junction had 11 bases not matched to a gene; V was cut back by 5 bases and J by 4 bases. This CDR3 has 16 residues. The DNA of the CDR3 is TGTGCCAGCAGCCCCTCACAGGGGGCATGGAGCACTGAAGCTTTCTTT. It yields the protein CASSPSQGAWSTEAFF.

The CDR3 sequence is CASTNDKDNSPLHF. DNA of the CDR3: TGTGCCAGCACTAACGACAAAGATAATTCACCCCTCCACTTT. The V call is TRBV6-5, the J call TRBJ1-6; no definite D call. The germline V gene encodes CDR1 MNHEY and CDR2 SVGAGI. The V gene lost 7 bases and the J gene lost 5 bases, with 12 bases spanning the gap. The CDR3 length is 14 residues.

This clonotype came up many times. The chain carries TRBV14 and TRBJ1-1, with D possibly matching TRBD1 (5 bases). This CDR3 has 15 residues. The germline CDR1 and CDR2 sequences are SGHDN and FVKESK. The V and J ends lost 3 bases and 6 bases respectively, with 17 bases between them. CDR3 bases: TGTGCCAGCAGCCATTCCTCTGGGGGAGCGGCTGAAGCTTTCTTT. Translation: CASSHSSGGAAEAFF.

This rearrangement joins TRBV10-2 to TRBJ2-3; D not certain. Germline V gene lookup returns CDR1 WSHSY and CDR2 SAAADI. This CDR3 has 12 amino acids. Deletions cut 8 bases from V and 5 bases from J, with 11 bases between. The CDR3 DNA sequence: TGCGCCAGCCAGACGGTTCAAGATACGCAGTATTTT. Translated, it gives CASQTVQDTQYF.

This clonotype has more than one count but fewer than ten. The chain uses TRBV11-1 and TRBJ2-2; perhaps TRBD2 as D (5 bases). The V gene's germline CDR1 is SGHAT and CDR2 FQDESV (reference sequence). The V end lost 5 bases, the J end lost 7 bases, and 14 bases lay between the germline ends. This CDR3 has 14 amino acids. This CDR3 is CASSPRGSGGELFF. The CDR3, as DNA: TGTGCCAGCAGCCCTAGAGGGAGTGGCGGGGAGCTGTTTTTT.

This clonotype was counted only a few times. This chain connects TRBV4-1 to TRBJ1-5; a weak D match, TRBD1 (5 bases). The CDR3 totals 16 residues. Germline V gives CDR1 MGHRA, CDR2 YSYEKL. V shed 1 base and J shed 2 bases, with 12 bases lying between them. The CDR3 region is CASSQGGRVGNQPQHF. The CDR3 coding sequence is TGCGCCAGCAGCCAAGGGGGCAGGGTGGGCAATCAGCCCCAGCATTTT.

CDR3 residues: CASSLFGLAGLGQFF. In nucleotides, the CDR3 is TGTGCCAGCAGTTTATTCGGGCTAGCCGGGTTAGGGCAGTTCTTC. This rearrangement joins TRBV28 to TRBJ2-5; D perhaps matches TRBD2 (5 bases). TRBJ2-1 explains the end of the DNA better; the J call may be wrong. CDR3 length equals 15 residues. Looked up from germline, CDR1 is MDHEN and CDR2 is SYDVKM.

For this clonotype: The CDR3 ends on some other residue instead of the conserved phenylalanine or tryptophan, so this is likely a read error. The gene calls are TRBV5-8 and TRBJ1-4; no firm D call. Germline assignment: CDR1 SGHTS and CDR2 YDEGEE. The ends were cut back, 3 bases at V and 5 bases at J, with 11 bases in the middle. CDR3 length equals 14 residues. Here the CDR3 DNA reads TGTGCCAGCAGCTACACCGACATGAATGAAAAACTGTTTTCT. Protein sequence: CASSYTDMNEKLFS.

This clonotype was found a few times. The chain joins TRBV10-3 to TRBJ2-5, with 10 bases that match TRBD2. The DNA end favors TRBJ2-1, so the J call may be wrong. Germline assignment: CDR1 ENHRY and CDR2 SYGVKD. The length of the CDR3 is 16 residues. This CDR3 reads CAISESLAGGRNEQFF. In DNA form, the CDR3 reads TGTGCCATCAGTGAGTCGTTAGCGGGAGGTCGCAATGAGCAGTTCTTC.

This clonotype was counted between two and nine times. The chain's CDR3 is CASSQSNRVAKLFF. CDR3 coding DNA: TGTGCCAGCAGCCAATCGAACAGGGTCGCTAAACTGTTTTTT. This chain uses TRBV16 with TRBJ1-4, with TRBD1 as a possible D gene (6 bases). This CDR3 has 14 amino acids. Per the germline V gene, CDR1 is KGHSY and CDR2 is FQNENV. Trimming removed 0 bases from V and 11 bases from J, with 13 bases in between.

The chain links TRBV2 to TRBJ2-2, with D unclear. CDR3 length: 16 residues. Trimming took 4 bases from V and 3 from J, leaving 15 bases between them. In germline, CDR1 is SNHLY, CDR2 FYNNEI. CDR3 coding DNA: TGTGCCAGCAGTGCGTCGGAGAAAACTGACACCGGGGAGCTGTTTTTT. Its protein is CASSASEKTDTGELFF. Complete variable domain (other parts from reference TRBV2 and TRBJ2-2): EPEVTQTPSHQVTQMGQEVILRCVPISNHLYFYWYRQILGQKVEFLVSFYNNEISEKSEIFDDQFSVERPDGSNFTLKIRSTKLEDSAMYFCASSASEKTDTGELFFGEGSRLTVL.

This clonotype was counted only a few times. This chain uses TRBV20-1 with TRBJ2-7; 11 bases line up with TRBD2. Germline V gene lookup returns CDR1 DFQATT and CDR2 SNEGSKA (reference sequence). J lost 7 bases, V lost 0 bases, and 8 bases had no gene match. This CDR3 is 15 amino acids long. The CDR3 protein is CSARDRLAGTVEQYF. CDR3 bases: TGCAGTGCTAGAGATCGACTAGCGGGAACAGTAGAGCAGTACTTC.

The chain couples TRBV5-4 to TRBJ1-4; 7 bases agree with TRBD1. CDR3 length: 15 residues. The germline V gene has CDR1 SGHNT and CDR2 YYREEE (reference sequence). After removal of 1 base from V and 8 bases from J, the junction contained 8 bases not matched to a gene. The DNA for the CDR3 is TGTGCCAGCAGCTTGCCTGGACAGGCGAGCGAAAAACTGTTTTTT. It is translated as CASSLPGQASEKLFF.

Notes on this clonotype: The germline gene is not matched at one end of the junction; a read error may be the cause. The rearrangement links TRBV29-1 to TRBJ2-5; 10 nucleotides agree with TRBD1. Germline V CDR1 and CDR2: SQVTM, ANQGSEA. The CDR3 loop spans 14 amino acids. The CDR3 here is CSVEGTGVGETQYF. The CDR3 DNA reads TGCAGCGTCGAAGGGACAGGGGTGGGGGAGACCCAGTACTTC. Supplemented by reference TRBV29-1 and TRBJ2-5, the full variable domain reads SAVISQKPSRDICQRGTSLTIQCQVDSQVTMMFWYRQQPGQSLTLIATANQGSEATYESGFVIDKFPISRPNLTFSTLTVSNMSPEDSSIYLCSVEGTGVGETQYFGPGTRLLVL.

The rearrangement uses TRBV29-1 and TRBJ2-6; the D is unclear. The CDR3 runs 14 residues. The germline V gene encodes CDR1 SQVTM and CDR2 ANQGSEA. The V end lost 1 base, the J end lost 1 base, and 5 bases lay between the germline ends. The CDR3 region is CSVEVGSGANVLTF. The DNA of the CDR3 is TGCAGCGTTGAAGTGGGGTCTGGGGCCAACGTCCTGACTTTC.

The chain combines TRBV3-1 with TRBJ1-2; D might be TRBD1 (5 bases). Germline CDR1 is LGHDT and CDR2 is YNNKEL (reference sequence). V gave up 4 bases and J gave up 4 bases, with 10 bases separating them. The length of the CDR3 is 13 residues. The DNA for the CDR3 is TGTGCCAGCAGCCCCCAGCAGGGCTATGGCTACACCTTC. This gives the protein CASSPQQGYGYTF.

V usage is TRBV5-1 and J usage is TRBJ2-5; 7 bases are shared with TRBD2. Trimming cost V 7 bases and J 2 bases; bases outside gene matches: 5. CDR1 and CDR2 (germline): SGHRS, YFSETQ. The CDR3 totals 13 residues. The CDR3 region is CASGREQQETQYF. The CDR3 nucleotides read TGCGCCAGCGGGCGGGAGCAGCAAGAGACCCAGTACTTC.

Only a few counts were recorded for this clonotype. In DNA, the CDR3 is TGCAGTGCTCCCCTCCCCAGGGGAGAGACCCAGTACTTC. It yields the protein CSAPLPRGETQYF. This chain uses TRBV20-1 with TRBJ2-5; D perhaps matches TRBD1 (6 bases). The CDR3 length is 13 residues. The germline gives CDR1 DFQATT, CDR2 SNEGSKA (reference sequence). V lost 5 bases to trimming and J lost 4 bases, with 14 bases between them.

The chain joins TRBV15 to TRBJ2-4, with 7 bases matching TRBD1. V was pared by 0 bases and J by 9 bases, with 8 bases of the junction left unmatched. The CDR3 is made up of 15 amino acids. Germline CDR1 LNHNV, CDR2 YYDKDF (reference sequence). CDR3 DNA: TGTGCCACCAGCAGAGATCTAGGGGGCGCCGGCATTCAGTACTTC. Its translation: CATSRDLGGAGIQYF.

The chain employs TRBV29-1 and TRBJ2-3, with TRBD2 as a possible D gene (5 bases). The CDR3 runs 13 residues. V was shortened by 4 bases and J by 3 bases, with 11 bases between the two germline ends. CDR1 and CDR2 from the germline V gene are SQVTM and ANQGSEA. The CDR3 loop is CSVGSSQTDTQYF. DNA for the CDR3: TGCAGCGTTGGATCTAGCCAAACAGATACGCAGTATTTT.

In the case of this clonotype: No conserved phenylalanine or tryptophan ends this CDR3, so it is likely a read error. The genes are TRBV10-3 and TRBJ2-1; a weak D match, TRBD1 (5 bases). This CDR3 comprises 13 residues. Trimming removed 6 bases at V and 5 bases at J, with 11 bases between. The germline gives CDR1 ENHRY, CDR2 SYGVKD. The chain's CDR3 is CAIRDTVNNEQFL. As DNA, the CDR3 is TGTGCCATCAGGGACACCGTAAACAATGAGCAGTTCTTG.

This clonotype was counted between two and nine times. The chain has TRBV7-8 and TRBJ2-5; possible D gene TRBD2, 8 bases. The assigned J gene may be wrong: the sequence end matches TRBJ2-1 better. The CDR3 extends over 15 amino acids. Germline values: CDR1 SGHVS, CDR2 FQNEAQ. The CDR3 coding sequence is TGTGCCAGCAGCCCCGTAGCGGGGACAGACAATGAGCAGTTCTTC. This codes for CASSPVAGTDNEQFF.

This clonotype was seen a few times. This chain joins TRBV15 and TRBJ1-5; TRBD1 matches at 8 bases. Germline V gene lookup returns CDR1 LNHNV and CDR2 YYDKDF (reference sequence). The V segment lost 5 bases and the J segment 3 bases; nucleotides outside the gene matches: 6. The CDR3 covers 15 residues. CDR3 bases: TGTGCCACCAGCCGTGGACAGGGTGCCAATCAGCCCCAGCATTTT. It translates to CATSRGQGANQPQHF.

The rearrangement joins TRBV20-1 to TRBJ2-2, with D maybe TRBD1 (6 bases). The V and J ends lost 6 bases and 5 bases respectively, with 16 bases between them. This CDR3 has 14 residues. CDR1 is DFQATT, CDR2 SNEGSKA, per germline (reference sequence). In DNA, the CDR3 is TGCAGTGCGATGGCCCAGGGGTGGACCGGGGAGCTGTTTTTT. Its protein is CSAMAQGWTGELFF.